The entry below describes one TCR beta chain. Authors' data handling: By means of reference gene primer amplification, nucleated cell counts were estimated. Sequenced by immunoSEQ multiplex PCR; TCRdb stores in-frame clones only, minus some. D and trimming come from the DNA, and the V and J calls and clone size come from that table. The sample lists 250,000 to 300,000 clones, nearly 90% occurring once. These data belong to a study of blood T cell repertoires in COVID-19. Study information: COVID-19 samples collected from the United States, Italy and Spain covered acute and convalescent phases. Sample material is recorded as cDNA or gDNA derived from T cells, B-cell-depleted T cells, or PBMCs.

The germline gives CDR1 ENHRY, CDR2 SYGVKD. V was shortened by 5 bases and J by 2 bases, with 9 bases between the two germline ends. The CDR3 has 13 residues. Participants came from fewer than 25 US areas, aged roughly 18 to 89 years. Material: PBMCs or T cells enriched from blood (not recorded which). The clonotype comes from a woman in her fifties or sixties who had recovered from COVID-19. The rearrangement joins TRBV10-3 to TRBJ1-1, with D perhaps matching TRBD1 (6 bases). The CDR3 bases are TGTGCCATCAGTTTACAGGGCAACACTGAAGCTTTCTTT. Translation gives CAISLQGNTEAFF.